Below are 4 T cell receptor beta chains sequenced from a single sample in a study of cytomegalovirus exposure and HLA in healthy donors. This table comes from immunoSEQ multiplex PCR, and its TCRdb copy is limited to in-frame clones, with some not included. Of about 330,000 clones in the sample, more than 80% were seen once. Input material: PBMCs. These receptor sequences come from a woman aged 18 to 35 in good health and CMV-seronegative.

This chain joins TRBV4-3 and TRBJ2-1, with 8 bases identical to TRBD2. Germline V gene lookup returns CDR1 LGHNA and CDR2 YSLEER. V trimming: 1 base; J trimming: 5 bases; junction bases outside the gene matches: 7. The CDR3 spans 16 residues. The CDR3 nucleotides are TGCGCCAGCAGCCAAGGATGGTTAGCGGGACACAATGAGCAGTTCTTC. Amino acid sequence: CASSQGWLAGHNEQFF.

This clone was observed a handful of times. The chain combines TRBV28 with TRBJ2-1; D not certain. Germline CDR1 is MDHEN and CDR2 is SYDVKM. This CDR3 is 14 amino acids long. Between the trimmed V and J ends, which lost 6 bases and 4 bases, there was a span of 13 bases. CDR3 sequence (DNA): TGTGCCAGCAGGCTATCCCCCCCTTACAATGAGCAGTTCTTC. Its translation: CASRLSPPYNEQFF.

The DNA for the CDR3 is TGTGCCAGCAGTTCCCTACCGACAACAAACTATGGCTACACCTTC. It translates to CASSSLPTTNYGYTF. The rearrangement joins TRBV27 to TRBJ1-2; D gene ambiguous. V was trimmed by 4 bases and J by 2 bases, leaving 14 bases between them. This CDR3 comprises 15 residues. Germline V lookup: CDR1 MNHEY, CDR2 SMNVEV (reference sequence).

The chain employs TRBV30 and TRBJ2-1, with 11 nucleotides matching TRBD2. The CDR3 covers 15 residues. Unmatched junction bases numbered 10, after V lost 4 bases and J lost 8 bases. Germline V gene lookup returns CDR1 GTSNPN and CDR2 SVGIG (reference sequence). The DNA of the CDR3 is TGTGCCTGGATGAGTGGAACTAGCGGGAGCGATGAGCAGTTCTTC. This codes for CAWMSGTSGSDEQFF.